This is a list of T cell receptor beta chains from one sample in a study of control samples from healthy donors and cancer patients. Clones were read by immunoSEQ multiplex PCR, and TCRdb kept only the in-frame ones, dropping some. Found here are about 98,000 clones, about 80% of them singletons; the top ten hold 10%. Specimen: blood. These receptors all come from a woman in her 30s in good health. Both conserved end residues are part of each CDR3. The D gene is left open where the match is weak. Not all rows give a size; the values are once, few, many and, for expanded clones, a class.

.	TRBJ1-1	few	13	TRBV2	CASSENPRRVAFF	TGTGCCAGCAGTGAAAATCCAAGAAGGGTGGCTTTCTTT
.	TRBJ1-6	.	13	TRBV6-5	CASTRGPSSPLHF	TGTGCCAGCACTAGAGGCCCCTCCTCACCCCTCCACTTT
TRBD1	TRBJ1-1	.	16	TRBV6-1	CASSDFPGQGGSEAFF	TGTGCCAGCAGTGATTTCCCGGGACAGGGGGGTAGTGAAGCTTTCTTT
.	TRBJ2-6	.	18	TRBV5-5	CASSLNVVWGSGANVLTF	TGTGCCAGCAGCTTGAATGTAGTCTGGGGCTCTGGGGCCAACGTCCTGACTTTC
.	TRBJ1-5	.	14	TRBV30	CAWSVGSSNQPQHF	TGTGCCTGGAGTGTAGGTAGTTCCAATCAGCCCCAGCATTTT
.	TRBJ1-2	.	14	TRBV19	CASSIGSRDYGYTF	TGTGCCAGTAGTATAGGGAGTCGGGACTATGGCTACACCTTC
TRBD2	TRBJ2-3	.	16	TRBV19	CASSQGASGGADTQYF	TGTGCCAGTAGCCAGGGGGCTAGCGGGGGGGCAGATACGCAGTATTTT
TRBD1	TRBJ1-5	once	15	TRBV9	CASSVGQGYNQPQHF	TGTGCCAGCAGCGTAGGACAGGGCTACAATCAGCCCCAGCATTTT
.	TRBJ2-2	.	14	TRBV18	CASSRQSGTGELFF	TGTGCCAGCTCACGACAGAGTGGGACCGGGGAGCTGTTTTTT
.	TRBJ1-6	.	17	TRBV7-9	CASSLAAGVSDNSPLHF	TGTGCCAGCAGCTTAGCCGCTGGGGTTTCGGATAATTCACCCCTCCACTTT
TRBD1	TRBJ1-1	.	19	TRBV19	CASSKASTGTGGRGTEAFF	TGTGCCAGTAGTAAGGCCTCAACCGGGACAGGGGGCCGGGGCACTGAAGCTTTCTTT
.	TRBJ1-2	.	13	TRBV18	CASSPEAYYGYTF	TGTGCCAGCTCACCTGAGGCTTACTATGGCTACACCTTC
TRBD1	TRBJ1-2	.	17	TRBV27	CASSSLGTGKNNYGYTF	TGTGCCAGCAGTTCCCTCGGGACAGGGAAAAATAACTATGGCTACACCTTC